The T cell receptor beta chain under discussion was sequenced for a study of T cell responses to AZD1222 COVID-19 vaccine. This clone was observed a single time. Method: immunoSEQ multiplex PCR; TCRdb's copy keeps in-frame clones and lacks some. The sample holds around 100,000 clones, about 89% seen once. Sequencing used peripheral blood, obtained 28 days after the second dose of the MenACWY control vaccine. The origin of this receptor is an adult who received the MenACWY meningococcal vaccine as a control.

This chain's CDR3 is CAISGGAPDNEQFF. The CDR3, as DNA: TGTGCCATCAGTGGAGGGGCGCCGGACAATGAGCAGTTCTTC. J is TRBJ2-1 and V is TRBV10-3; the D gene could be TRBD1 or TRBD2 (5 bases each). The CDR3 extends over 14 amino acids. V dropped 4 bases and J dropped 5 bases, with 12 bases sitting between them. The germline V gene has CDR1 ENHRY and CDR2 SYGVKD.